Each of the 26 T cell receptor beta chains below was sequenced from the same sample in a study of neoadjuvant anti-PD-1 for oral cavity cancer. Produced via immunoSEQ multiplex PCR; TCRdb's table is partial and in-frame only. The table shows just over 65,000 clones, with 85% occurring only once. This sample's time point: after neoadjuvant nivolumab, at surgical resection. The source material was PBMCs, sampled after nivolumab (anti-PD-1) treatment. Source of these receptors: a person aged 40 to 85 with oral cavity squamous cell carcinoma.

This clone appeared a single time. V and J are TRBV2 and TRBJ1-1; TRBD1 might be the D (6 bases). V shed 6 bases and J shed 4 bases, with 18 bases lying between them. The CDR3 covers 15 residues. The germline V gene encodes CDR1 SNHLY and CDR2 FYNNEI. CDR3 region: CASSPNRVGGTEAFF. CDR3 nucleotide sequence: TGTGCCAGCAGCCCGAACAGGGTGGGTGGCACTGAAGCTTTCTTT.

The chain is built from TRBV10-3 and TRBJ1-2; D gene unclear. Trimming cost V 0 bases and J 8 bases, with 16 bases left between them. The CDR3 covers 15 residues. Germline CDR1 ENHRY, CDR2 SYGVKD. The CDR3 region is CAISESIGSIWGYTF. The CDR3 DNA reads as TGTGCCATCAGTGAGTCTATTGGGAGTATCTGGGGCTACACCTTC.

This chain connects TRBV10-2 to TRBJ1-1, with 8 bases identical to TRBD1. The junction had 6 bases not matched to a gene; V was cut back by 4 bases and J by 2 bases. The CDR3 has 15 residues. Germline CDR1 and CDR2: WSHSY and SAAADI. The CDR3 region has the DNA TGCGCCAGCAGTGGGCAGGGGGCGGGCAACACTGAAGCTTTCTTT. It is translated as CASSGQGAGNTEAFF.

This chain connects TRBV7-2 to TRBJ2-7; D unclear. The V gene's germline CDR1 is SGHTA and CDR2 FQGNSA. Trimming removed 5 bases at V and 3 bases at J, with 5 bases between. The CDR3 sequence is 11 residues long. CDR3 in DNA: TGTGCCAGCAGCCCACACTACGAGCAGTACTTC. Its translation: CASSPHYEQYF.

The chain recombines TRBV30 with TRBJ2-7; tentatively, D is TRBD2 (6 bases). This CDR3 has 14 residues. The germline gives CDR1 GTSNPN, CDR2 SVGIG (reference sequence). Deletions cut 4 bases from V and 0 bases from J, with 13 bases between. This CDR3 reads CAWTPGLNSYEQYF. The CDR3 coding sequence is TGTGCCTGGACCCCGGGACTTAACTCCTACGAGCAGTACTTC.

The table lists this clone with a count of one. The chain has TRBV5-6 and TRBJ2-1; D uncertain. The CDR3 has 12 amino acids. CDR1 SGHDT and CDR2 YYEEEE come from the germline V gene. With 1 base removed from V and 9 bases from J, the gap between germline ends came to 8 bases. The CDR3 nucleotides read TGTGCCAGCAGCTTGCTCTCCAGTGAGCAGTTCTTC. Protein: CASSLLSSEQFF.

The chain is built from TRBV25-1 and TRBJ1-2, with D unclear. V lost 1 base and J lost 5, with 11 bases in between. CDR3 length: 14 residues. The V gene's germline CDR1 is MGHDK and CDR2 SYGVNS. The CDR3 here is CASSESAGSYGYTF. DNA for the CDR3: TGTGCCAGCAGTGAATCCGCAGGCTCATATGGCTACACCTTC.

The genes are TRBV5-5 and TRBJ1-4; D is ambiguous. Deletions cut 3 bases from V and 8 bases from J, with 14 bases between. Per the germline V gene, CDR1 is SGHKS and CDR2 is YYEKEE (reference sequence). This CDR3 has 14 residues. The CDR3 region has the DNA TGTGCCAGCAGCTCGGGTAGTGCCACGGAAAAACTGTTTTTT. It specifies CASSSGSATEKLFF.

This sequence joins TRBV29-1 and TRBJ2-3, with 10 bases identical to TRBD2. The CDR3 is made up of 17 amino acids. CDR1 and CDR2 (germline): SQVTM, ANQGSEA. Unmatched junction bases numbered 12, after V lost 4 bases and J lost 2 bases. CDR3 in amino acids: CSVGGASGRTHTDTQYF. CDR3 nucleotide sequence: TGCAGCGTTGGGGGGGCTAGCGGGAGAACACACACAGATACGCAGTATTTT.

The chain carries TRBV19 and TRBJ2-6; TRBD2 matches 7 bases. V lost 9 bases, J lost 0 bases, and 17 bases stayed unmatched. CDR3 size: 19 residues. The germline V gene encodes CDR1 LNHDA and CDR2 SQIVND (reference sequence). The chain's CDR3 is CASHNDSGDYLSGANVLTF. Written as DNA, the CDR3 is TGTGCCAGCCATAACGACAGTGGGGACTACCTCTCTGGGGCCAACGTCCTGACTTTC.

This clone was observed once. The rearrangement uses TRBV30 and TRBJ1-5; D remains unclear. The CDR3 has 13 residues. Deletions cut 6 bases from V and 3 bases from J, with 12 bases between. Looked up from germline, CDR1 is GTSNPN and CDR2 is SVGIG (reference sequence). In DNA, the CDR3 is TGTGCCTGTTCCATGTCCCCCAATCAGCCCCAGCATTTT. Encoded protein: CACSMSPNQPQHF.

This rearrangement joins TRBV6-1 to TRBJ1-2; D is perhaps TRBD1 (5 bases). Trimming left V 10 bases short and J 1 base short, with 16 bases between. Germline assignment: CDR1 MNHNS and CDR2 SASEGT. This CDR3 has 14 amino acids. CDR3 sequence: CATKGWGGNYGYTF. The CDR3 DNA reads TGTGCCACCAAGGGTTGGGGGGGTAACTATGGCTACACCTTC.

The chain employs TRBV6-1 and TRBJ1-2; TRBD1 aligns across 8 bases. The V gene end was trimmed by 4 bases and the J gene end by 4 bases; junction bases not matched to a gene: 8. The germline V gene has CDR1 MNHNS and CDR2 SASEGT. This CDR3 has 15 residues. CDR3 nucleotide sequence: TGTGCCAGCAGTGCTCGGACAGGGCCAGTCTATGGCTACACCTTC. Protein product: CASSARTGPVYGYTF.

This clone was detected ten times or more. Different DNA sequences within this sample yield the same CDR3. This rearrangement joins TRBV27 to TRBJ2-7, with D tentatively TRBD1 or TRBD2 (5 bases each). Germline CDR1 reads MNHEY; CDR2 reads SMNVEV (reference sequence). Trimming took 1 base from V and 0 from J, leaving 7 bases between them. The CDR3 is 14 amino acids. The CDR3 here is CASSLWGSSYEQYF. The CDR3 nucleotides are TGTGCCAGCAGTTTATGGGGGAGCTCCTACGAGCAGTACTTC.

This chain uses TRBV28 with TRBJ2-5, with 10 bases identical to TRBD2. This CDR3 is 15 amino acids long. The junction had 7 bases not matched to a gene; V was cut back by 3 bases and J by 6 bases. Germline V gene data show CDR1 as MDHEN and CDR2 as SYDVKM. CDR3 region: CASSLSLAGVQTQYF. The CDR3 bases are TGTGCCAGCAGTTTGTCCCTAGCGGGAGTTCAGACCCAGTACTTC.

The rearrangement links TRBV6-6 to TRBJ2-5; 8 bases agree with TRBD2. Germline V lookup: CDR1 MNHNY, CDR2 SVGAGI (reference sequence). The CDR3 length is 15 residues. V shed 5 bases, J shed 4 bases, and the junction held 9 bases outside the gene matches. CDR3 nucleotide sequence: TGTGCCAGCAGTGGCGGGAGGACACAGATAGAGACCCAGTACTTC. Protein sequence: CASSGGRTQIETQYF.

The rearrangement uses TRBV6-1 and TRBJ1-3; D is undetermined. V lost 2 bases, J lost 3 bases, and 14 bases lay in between. The germline CDR1 and CDR2 sequences are MNHNS and SASEGT. This CDR3 is 16 amino acids long. CDR3: CASSEFDGSFGNTIYF. The CDR3 region has the DNA TGTGCCAGCAGTGAATTTGACGGTTCCTTTGGAAACACCATATATTTT.

The rearrangement links TRBV11-2 to TRBJ2-3; 7 bases match TRBD2. V shed 4 bases and J 2 bases; nucleotides not matched to a gene: 15. Germline V lookup: CDR1 SGHAT, CDR2 FQNNGV. The CDR3 has 18 residues. CDR3 nucleotide sequence: TGTGCCAGCAGCTCCCCAGCGGGAATCAGACCTTCCACAGATACGCAGTATTTT. Translation: CASSSPAGIRPSTDTQYF.

The rearrangement joins TRBV5-6 to TRBJ1-1; no definite D call. Trimming removed 2 bases from V and 1 base from J, with 12 bases in between. Per germline, CDR1 SGHDT and CDR2 YYEEEE. The CDR3 is 15 residues long. The CDR3 DNA reads TGTGCCAGCAGCTTCACTCCTCCGAGGAACACTGAAGCTTTCTTT. It is translated as CASSFTPPRNTEAFF.

V is TRBV25-1 and J is TRBJ1-1; no reliable D call. This CDR3 region has 18 residues. Germline-derived CDR1 and CDR2 are MGHDK and SYGVNS. V gave up 0 bases and J gave up 6 bases, with 23 bases separating them. This chain's CDR3 is CASSEYILSGQRKPEAFF. Here the CDR3 DNA reads TGTGCCAGCAGTGAATATATTCTTAGCGGGCAGAGAAAACCTGAAGCTTTCTTT.

This chain joins TRBV6-1 and TRBJ2-7; TRBD2 might be the D (5 bases). The CDR3 is 13 residues long. CDR1 MNHNS and CDR2 SASEGT come from the germline V gene. The V end was cut by 4 bases, the J end by 3 bases, with 10 bases between. The chain's CDR3 is CASSASGGYEQYF. For the CDR3, the DNA is TGTGCCAGCAGTGCGAGCGGAGGCTACGAGCAGTACTTC.

The J gene is TRBJ1-2, the V gene TRBV30; TRBD1 is a possible D gene (6 bases). Trimming took off 5 bases at V and 5 bases at J, with 15 bases between the two ends. The CDR3 has 13 residues. Germline CDR1 GTSNPN, CDR2 SVGIG (reference sequence). CDR3 DNA sequence: TGTGCCTGGGAGCCCGGGGGCGGATATGGCTACACCTTC. It codes for CAWEPGGGYGYTF.

The chain uses TRBV7-6 and TRBJ2-7; D possibly uses TRBD1 or TRBD2 (5 bases each). The germline CDR1 and CDR2 sequences are SGHVS and FNYEAQ. This CDR3 is 13 amino acids long. The V gene lost 6 bases and the J gene lost 6 bases, with 15 bases spanning the gap. CDR3 loop: CASSPYPGTEQYF. The CDR3 DNA sequence: TGTGCCAGCAGTCCTTATCCAGGGACCGAGCAGTACTTC.

This clone has only a few counts. This chain uses TRBV5-1 with TRBJ2-7; D is undetermined. The length of the CDR3 is 14 residues. Germline values: CDR1 SGHRS, CDR2 YFSETQ. Trimming took off 4 bases at V and 0 bases at J, with 11 bases between the two ends. In DNA, the CDR3 is TGCGCCAGCAGCCTAGGTGGAAGCTCCTACGAGCAGTACTTC. This gives the protein CASSLGGSSYEQYF.

The CDR3 DNA reads as TGTGCCAGCAGCCTCAGGGACGGCAAAAACATTCAGTACTTC. Amino acid sequence: CASSLRDGKNIQYF. The chain combines TRBV5-4 with TRBJ2-4, with D perhaps TRBD1 or TRBD2 (5 bases each). The germline V and J ends were trimmed by 4 bases and 3 bases, with 11 bases remaining between them. The V gene's germline CDR1 is SGHNT and CDR2 YYREEE (reference sequence). The CDR3 has 14 amino acids.

This clone appeared once. The chain combines TRBV6-1 with TRBJ2-7; 8 bases map to TRBD2. The CDR3 has 15 amino acids. V dropped 1 base and J dropped 8; count of bases not matched to a gene: 10. Germline V lookup: CDR1 MNHNS, CDR2 SASEGT. The CDR3 region is CASSEGGSGTLQQYF. The CDR3 DNA reads TGTGCCAGCAGTGAAGGGGGTAGCGGGACCTTACAGCAGTACTTC.